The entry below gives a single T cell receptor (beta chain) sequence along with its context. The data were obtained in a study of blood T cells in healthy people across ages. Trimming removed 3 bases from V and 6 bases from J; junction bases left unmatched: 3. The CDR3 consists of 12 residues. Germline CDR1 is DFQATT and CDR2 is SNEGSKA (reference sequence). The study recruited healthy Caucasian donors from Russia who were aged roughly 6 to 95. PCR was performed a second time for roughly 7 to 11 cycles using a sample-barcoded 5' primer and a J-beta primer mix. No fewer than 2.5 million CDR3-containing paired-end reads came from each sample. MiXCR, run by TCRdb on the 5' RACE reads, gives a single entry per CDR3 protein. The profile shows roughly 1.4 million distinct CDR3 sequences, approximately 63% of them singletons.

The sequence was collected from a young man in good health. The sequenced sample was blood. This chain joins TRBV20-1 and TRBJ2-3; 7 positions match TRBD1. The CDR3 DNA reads TGCAGTGCTAGGTCAGGGGGTGATACGCAGTATTTT. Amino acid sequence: CSARSGGDTQYF.